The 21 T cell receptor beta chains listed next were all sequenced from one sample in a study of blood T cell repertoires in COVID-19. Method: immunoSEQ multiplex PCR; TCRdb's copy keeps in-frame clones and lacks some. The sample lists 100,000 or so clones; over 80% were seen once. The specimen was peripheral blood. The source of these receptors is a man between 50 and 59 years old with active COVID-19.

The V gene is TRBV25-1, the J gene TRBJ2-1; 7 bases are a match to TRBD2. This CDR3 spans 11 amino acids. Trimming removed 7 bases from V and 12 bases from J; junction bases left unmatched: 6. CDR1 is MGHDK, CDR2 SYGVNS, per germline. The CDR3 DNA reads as TGTGCCAGCACCCGGGGGGTGGGGCAGTTCTTC. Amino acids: CASTRGVGQFF.

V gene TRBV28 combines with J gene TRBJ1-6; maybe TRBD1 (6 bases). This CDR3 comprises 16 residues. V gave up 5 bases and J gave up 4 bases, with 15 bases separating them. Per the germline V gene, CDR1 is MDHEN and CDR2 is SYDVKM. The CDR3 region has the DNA TGTGCCAGCAGTCAGGGGTATCCAAATTATAATTCACCCCTCCACTTT. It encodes CASSQGYPNYNSPLHF.

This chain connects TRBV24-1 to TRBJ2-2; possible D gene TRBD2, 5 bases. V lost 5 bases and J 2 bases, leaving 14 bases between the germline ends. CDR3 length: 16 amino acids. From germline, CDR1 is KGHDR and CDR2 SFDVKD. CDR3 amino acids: CATSARWRNNTGELFF. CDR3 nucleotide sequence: TGTGCCACCAGTGCAAGGTGGAGGAATAACACCGGGGAGCTGTTTTTT.

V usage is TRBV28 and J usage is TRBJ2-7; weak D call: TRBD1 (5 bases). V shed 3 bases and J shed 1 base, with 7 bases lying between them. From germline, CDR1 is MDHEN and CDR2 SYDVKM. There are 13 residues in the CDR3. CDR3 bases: TGTGCCAGCAGTTTCGGACAATCCTACGAGCAGTACTTC. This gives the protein CASSFGQSYEQYF. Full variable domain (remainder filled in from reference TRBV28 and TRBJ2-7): DVKVTQSSRYLVKRTGEKVFLECVQDMDHENMFWYRQDPGLGLRLIYFSYDVKMKEKGDIPEGYSVSREKKERFSLILESASTNQTSMYLCASSFGQSYEQYFGPGTRLTVT.

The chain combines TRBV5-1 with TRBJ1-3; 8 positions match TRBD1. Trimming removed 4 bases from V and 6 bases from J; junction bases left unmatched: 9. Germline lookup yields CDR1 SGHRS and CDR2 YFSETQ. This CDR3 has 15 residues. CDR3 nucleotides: TGCGCCAGCAGCCCGAGTGGACAGGGAGCAAACACCATATATTTT. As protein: CASSPSGQGANTIYF. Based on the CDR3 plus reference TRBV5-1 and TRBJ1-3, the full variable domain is KAGVTQTPRYLIKTRGQQVTLSCSPISGHRSVSWYQQTPGQGLQFLFEYFSETQRNKGNFPGRFSGRQFSNSRSEMNVSTLELGDSALYLCASSPSGQGANTIYFGEGSWLTVV.

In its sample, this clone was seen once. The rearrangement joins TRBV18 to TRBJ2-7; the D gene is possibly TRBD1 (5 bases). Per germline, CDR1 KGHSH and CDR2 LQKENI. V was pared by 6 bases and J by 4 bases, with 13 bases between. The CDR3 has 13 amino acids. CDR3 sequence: CASSVGRAYEQYF. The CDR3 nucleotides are TGTGCCAGCTCCGTGGGCAGGGCGTACGAGCAGTACTTC.

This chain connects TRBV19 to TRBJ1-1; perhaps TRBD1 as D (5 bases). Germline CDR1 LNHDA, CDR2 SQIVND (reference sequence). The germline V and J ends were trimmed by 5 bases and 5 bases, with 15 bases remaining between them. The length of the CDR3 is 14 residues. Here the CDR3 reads CASSGHPEVTEAFF. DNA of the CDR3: TGTGCCAGTAGTGGACACCCTGAGGTGACTGAAGCTTTCTTT.

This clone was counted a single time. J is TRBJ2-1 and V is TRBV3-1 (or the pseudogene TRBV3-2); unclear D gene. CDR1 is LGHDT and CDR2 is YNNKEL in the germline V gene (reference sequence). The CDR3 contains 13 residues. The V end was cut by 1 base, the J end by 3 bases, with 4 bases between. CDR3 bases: TGTGCCAGCAGCCAAGGACACTACAATGAGCAGTTCTTC. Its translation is CASSQGHYNEQFF.

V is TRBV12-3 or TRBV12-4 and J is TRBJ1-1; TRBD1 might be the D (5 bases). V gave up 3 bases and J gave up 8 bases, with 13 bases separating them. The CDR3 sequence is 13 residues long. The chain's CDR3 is CASSLEQASEAFF. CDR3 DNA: TGTGCCAGCAGTTTGGAACAGGCGTCAGAAGCTTTCTTT.

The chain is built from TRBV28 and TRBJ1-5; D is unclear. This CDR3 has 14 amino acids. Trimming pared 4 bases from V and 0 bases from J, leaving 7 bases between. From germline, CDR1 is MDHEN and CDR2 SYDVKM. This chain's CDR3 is CASSSGYSNQPQHF. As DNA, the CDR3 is TGTGCCAGCAGTTCAGGATATAGCAATCAGCCCCAGCATTTT.

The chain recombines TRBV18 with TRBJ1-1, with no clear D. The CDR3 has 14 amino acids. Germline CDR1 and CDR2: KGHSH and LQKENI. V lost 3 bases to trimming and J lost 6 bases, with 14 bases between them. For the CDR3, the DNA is TGTGCCAGCTCACCGATAACGGAAAGCGCTGAAGCTTTCTTT. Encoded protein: CASSPITESAEAFF.

The CDR3 DNA follows: TGTGCCAGTACCAAGACTGGGAGCTCTGGAAACACCATATATTTT. It specifies CASTKTGSSGNTIYF. The chain carries TRBV19 and TRBJ1-3; D uncertain. The CDR3 loop spans 15 amino acids. CDR1 is LNHDA and CDR2 is SQIVND in the germline V gene (reference sequence). Trimming took 7 bases from V and 0 from J, leaving 13 bases between them.

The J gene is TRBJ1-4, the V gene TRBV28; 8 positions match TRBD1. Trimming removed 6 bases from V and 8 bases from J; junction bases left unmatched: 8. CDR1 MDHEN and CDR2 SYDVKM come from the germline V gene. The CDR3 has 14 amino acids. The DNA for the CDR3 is TGTGCCAGCAGCCCGCAGGGGGCGTGGGAAAAACTGTTTTTT. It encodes CASSPQGAWEKLFF.

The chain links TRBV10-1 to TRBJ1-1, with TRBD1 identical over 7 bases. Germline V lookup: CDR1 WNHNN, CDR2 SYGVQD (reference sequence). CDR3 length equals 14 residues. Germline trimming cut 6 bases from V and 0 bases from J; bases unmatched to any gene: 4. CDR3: CASRGQFLNTEAFF. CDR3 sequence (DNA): TGCGCCAGCAGGGGACAGTTTCTGAACACTGAAGCTTTCTTT.

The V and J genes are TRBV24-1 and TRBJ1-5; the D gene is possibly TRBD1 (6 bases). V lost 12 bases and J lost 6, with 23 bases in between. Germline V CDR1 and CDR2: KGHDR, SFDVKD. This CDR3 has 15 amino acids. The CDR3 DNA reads TGTGCCTCCCAACGAGGGACACCGGGGGGTCAGCCCCAGCATTTT. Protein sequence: CASQRGTPGGQPQHF.

CDR3 residues: CASSPMGLGLYEQYF. CDR3 DNA: TGTGCCAGTAGTCCAATGGGACTAGGCCTTTACGAGCAGTACTTC. The genes are TRBV19 and TRBJ2-7, with 8 bases identical to TRBD2. Germline CDR1 reads LNHDA; CDR2 reads SQIVND (reference sequence). CDR3 length: 15 residues. Losses at the gene ends were 5 bases for V and 4 bases for J; bases not matched to a gene: 10.

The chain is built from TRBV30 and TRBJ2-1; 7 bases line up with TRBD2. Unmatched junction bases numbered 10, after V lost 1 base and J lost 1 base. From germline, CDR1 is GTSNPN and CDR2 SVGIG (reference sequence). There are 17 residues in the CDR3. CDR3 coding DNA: TGTGCCTGGAGTGCACTGGTGGCTAGCGGATCCTACAATGAGCAGTTCTTC. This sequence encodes CAWSALVASGSYNEQFF.

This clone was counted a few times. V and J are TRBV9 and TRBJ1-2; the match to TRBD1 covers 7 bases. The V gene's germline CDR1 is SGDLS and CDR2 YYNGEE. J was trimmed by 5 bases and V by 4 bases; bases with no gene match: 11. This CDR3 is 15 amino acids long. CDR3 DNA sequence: TGTGCCAGCAGCATCCCCACAGGGGAAGGATATGGCTACACCTTC. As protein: CASSIPTGEGYGYTF.

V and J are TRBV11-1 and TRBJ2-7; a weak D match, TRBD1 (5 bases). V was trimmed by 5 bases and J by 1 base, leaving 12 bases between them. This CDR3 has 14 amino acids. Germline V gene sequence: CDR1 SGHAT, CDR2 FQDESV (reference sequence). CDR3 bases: TGTGCCAGCAGCCCCCGAAAGGGGTCCTACGAGCAGTACTTC. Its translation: CASSPRKGSYEQYF.

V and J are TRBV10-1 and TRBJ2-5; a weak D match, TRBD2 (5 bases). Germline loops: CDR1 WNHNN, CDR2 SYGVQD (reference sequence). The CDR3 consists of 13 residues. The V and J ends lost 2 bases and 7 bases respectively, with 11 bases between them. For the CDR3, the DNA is TGCGCCAGCAGTGAGGAGGGATGGGGGACCCAGTACTTC. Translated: CASSEEGWGTQYF.

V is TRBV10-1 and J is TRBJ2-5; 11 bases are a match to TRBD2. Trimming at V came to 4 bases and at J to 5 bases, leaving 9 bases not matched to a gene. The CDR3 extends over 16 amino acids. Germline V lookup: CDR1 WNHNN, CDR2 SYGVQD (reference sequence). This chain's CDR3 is CASSGGSGRAWETQYF. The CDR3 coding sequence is TGCGCCAGCAGTGGAGGTAGCGGGAGGGCCTGGGAGACCCAGTACTTC.